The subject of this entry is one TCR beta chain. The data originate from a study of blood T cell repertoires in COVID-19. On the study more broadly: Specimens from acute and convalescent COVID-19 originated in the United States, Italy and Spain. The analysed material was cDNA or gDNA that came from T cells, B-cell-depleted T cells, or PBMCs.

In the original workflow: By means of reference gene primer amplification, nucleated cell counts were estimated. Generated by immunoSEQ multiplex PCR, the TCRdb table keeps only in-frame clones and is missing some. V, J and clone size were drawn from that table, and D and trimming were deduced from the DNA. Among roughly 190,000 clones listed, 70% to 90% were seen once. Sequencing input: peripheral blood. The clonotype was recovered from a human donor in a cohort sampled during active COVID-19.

The CDR3 DNA reads as TGTGCCAGCAGCGCTAGGGACAGGGCTGGCTACACCTTC. Translating it yields CASSARDRAGYTF. This sequence joins TRBV9 and TRBJ1-2, with 9 bases that match TRBD1. J was trimmed by 7 bases and V by 3 bases; bases with no gene match: 4. Germline loops: CDR1 SGDLS, CDR2 YYNGEE. The CDR3 is made up of 13 amino acids.